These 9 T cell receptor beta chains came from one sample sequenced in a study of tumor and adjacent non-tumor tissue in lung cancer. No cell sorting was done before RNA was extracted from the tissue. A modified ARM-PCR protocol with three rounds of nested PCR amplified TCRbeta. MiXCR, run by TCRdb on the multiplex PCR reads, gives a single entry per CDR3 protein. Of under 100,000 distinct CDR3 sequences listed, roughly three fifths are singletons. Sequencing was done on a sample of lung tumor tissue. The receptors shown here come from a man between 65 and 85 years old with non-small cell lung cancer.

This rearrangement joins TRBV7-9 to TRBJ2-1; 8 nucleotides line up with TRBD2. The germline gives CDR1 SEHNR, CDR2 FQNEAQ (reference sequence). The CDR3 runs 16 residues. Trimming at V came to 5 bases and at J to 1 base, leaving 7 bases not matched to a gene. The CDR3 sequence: CASSALAGPSYNEQFF. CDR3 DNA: TGTGCCAGCAGCGCCCTAGCGGGCCCGTCCTACAATGAGCAGTTCTTC.

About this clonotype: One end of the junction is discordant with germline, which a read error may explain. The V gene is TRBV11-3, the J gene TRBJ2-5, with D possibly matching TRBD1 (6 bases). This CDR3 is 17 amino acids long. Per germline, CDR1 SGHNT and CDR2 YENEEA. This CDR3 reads CASSLGAQGFEGETRYF. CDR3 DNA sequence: TGTGCTAGCAGCTTAGGCGCCCAAGGTTTTGAGGGGGAGACCCGTTACTTC. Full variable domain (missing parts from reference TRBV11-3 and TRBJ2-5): EAGVVQSPRYKIIEKKQPVAFWCNPISGHNTLYWYLQNLGQGPELLIRYENEEAVDDSQLPKDRFSAERLKGVDSTLKIQPAELGDSAVYLCASSLGAQGFEGETRYFGPGTRLLVL.

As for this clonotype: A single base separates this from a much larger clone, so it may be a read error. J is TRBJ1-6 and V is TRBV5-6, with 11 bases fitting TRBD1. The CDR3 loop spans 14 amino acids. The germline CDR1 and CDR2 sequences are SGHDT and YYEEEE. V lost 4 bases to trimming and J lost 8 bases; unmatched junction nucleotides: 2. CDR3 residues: CASSPGQGDSPLHF. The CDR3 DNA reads TGTGCCAGCAGCCCGGGACAGGGGGATTCACCCCTCCACTTT. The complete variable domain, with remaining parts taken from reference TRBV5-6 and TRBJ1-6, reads DAGVTQSPTHLIKTRGQQVTLRCSPKSGHDTVSWYQQALGQGPQFIFQYYEEEERQRGNFPDRFSGHQFPNYSSELNVNALLLGDSALYLCASSPGQGDSPLHFGNGTRLTVT.

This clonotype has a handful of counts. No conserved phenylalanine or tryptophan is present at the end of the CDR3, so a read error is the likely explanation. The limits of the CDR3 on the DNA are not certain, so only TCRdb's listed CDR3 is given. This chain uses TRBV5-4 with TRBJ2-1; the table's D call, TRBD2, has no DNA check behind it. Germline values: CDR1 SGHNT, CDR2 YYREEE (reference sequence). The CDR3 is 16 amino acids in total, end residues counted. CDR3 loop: CASTRTSGSPNNEQLS.

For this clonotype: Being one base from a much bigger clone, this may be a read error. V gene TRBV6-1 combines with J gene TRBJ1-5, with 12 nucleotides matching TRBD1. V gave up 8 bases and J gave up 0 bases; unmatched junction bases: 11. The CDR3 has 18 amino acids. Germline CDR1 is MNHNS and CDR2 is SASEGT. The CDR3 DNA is TGTGCCAGCGGAGCGAGAGGGACAGGGGGCTTTAGCAATCAGCCCCAGCATTTT. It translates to CASGARGTGGFSNQPQHF.

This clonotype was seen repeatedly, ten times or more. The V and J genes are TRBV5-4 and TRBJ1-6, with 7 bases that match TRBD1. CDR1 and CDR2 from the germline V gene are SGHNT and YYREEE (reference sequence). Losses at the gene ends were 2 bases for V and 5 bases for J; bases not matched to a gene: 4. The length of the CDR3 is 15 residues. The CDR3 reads CASSFGTANNSPLHF. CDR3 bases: TGTGCCAGCAGCTTCGGGACAGCCAATAATTCACCCCTCCACTTT. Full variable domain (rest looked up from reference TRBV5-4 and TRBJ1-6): ETGVTQSPTHLIKTRGQQVTLRCSSQSGHNTVSWYQQALGQGPQFIFQYYREEENGRGNFPPRFSGLQFPNYSSELNVNALELDDSALYLCASSFGTANNSPLHFGNGTRLTVT.

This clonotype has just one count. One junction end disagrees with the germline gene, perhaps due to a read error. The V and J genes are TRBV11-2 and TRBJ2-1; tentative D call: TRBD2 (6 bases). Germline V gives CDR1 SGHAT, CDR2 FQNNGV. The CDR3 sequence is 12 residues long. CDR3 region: CPSSVPGTPESF. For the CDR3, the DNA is TGTCCCAGCAGCGTCCCCGGGACTCCGGAGTCCTTC.

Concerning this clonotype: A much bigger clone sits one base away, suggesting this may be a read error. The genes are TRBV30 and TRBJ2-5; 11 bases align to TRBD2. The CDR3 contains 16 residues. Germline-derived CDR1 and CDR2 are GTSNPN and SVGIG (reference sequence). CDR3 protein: CARSVRLAGGKETQYF. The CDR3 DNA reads TGTGCCCGGAGTGTCCGGCTAGCGGGGGGAAAAGAGACCCAGTACTTC.

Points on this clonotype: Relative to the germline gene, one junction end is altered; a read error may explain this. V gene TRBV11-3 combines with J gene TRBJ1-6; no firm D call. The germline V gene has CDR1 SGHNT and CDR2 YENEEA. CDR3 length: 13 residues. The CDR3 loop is CAGSLDTYSPLHF. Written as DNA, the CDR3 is TGTGCCGGCAGCTTAGACACGTATTCACCCCTTCACTTT.